This T cell receptor beta chain was sequenced during a study of T cells expressing NK-cell markers. The study, taken as a whole, reports: In a group of 5 or 6 donors, dominant NKG2C+ clonotypes represented about 1.0-8% of CD8+ T cells.

Looked up from germline, CDR1 is SGHTA and CDR2 is FQGNSA. The CDR3 loop spans 16 amino acids. This clonotype is identified as medium-sized (0.01 to 0.1%) from frequency. Its specificity is not known. From the 5' RACE reads, TCRdb lists one entry per CDR3 protein and no DNA. The table lists about 380,000 distinct CDR3 sequences. The genes are TRBV7-2 and TRBJ2-4; TCRdb designates TRBD1, a call that cannot be tested without DNA. The sequence was obtained from a man aged 18-69 years in good health. The sample was blood T cells: a sorted CD56 or NKG2C T cell subset, CD4+ or CD8+ T cells, or bulk PBMC T cells (not recorded which). CDR3 residues: CASSLSGAVPKNIQYF.